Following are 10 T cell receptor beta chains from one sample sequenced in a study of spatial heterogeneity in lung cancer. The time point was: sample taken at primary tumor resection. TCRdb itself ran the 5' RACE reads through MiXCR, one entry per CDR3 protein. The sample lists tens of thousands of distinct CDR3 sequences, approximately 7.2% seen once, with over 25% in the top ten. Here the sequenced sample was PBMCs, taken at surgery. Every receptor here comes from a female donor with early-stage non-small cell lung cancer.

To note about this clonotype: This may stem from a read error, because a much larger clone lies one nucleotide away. The CDR3, as DNA: TGTGCCAGCAGTACTACCGGGACAGGCTTTGGCTATGGCCACACCTTC. Its protein product is CASSTTGTGFGYGHTF. The chain links TRBV28 to TRBJ1-2; 8 bases are shared with TRBD1. The CDR3 spans 16 residues. Germline loops: CDR1 MDHEN, CDR2 SYDVKM.

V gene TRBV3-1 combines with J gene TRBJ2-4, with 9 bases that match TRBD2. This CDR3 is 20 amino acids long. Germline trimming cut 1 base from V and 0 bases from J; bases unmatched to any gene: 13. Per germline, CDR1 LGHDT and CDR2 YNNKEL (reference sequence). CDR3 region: CASSQGSPLAGSLAKNIQYF. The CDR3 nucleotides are TGTGCCAGCAGCCAAGGGAGTCCGCTAGCGGGGTCACTAGCCAAAAACATTCAGTACTTC. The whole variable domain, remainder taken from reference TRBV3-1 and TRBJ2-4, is DTAVSQTPKYLVTQMGNDKSIKCEQNLGHDTMYWYKQDSKKFLKIMFSYNNKELIINETVPNRFSPKSPDKAHLNLHINSLELGDSAVYFCASSQGSPLAGSLAKNIQYFGAGTRLSVL.

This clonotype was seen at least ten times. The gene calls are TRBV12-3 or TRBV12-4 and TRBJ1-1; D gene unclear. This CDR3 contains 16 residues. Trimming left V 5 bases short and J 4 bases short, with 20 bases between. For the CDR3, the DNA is TGTGCCAGCAGTCTCCTCCCCTGGGGTATAGGCACTGAAGCTTTCTTT. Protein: CASSLLPWGIGTEAFF.

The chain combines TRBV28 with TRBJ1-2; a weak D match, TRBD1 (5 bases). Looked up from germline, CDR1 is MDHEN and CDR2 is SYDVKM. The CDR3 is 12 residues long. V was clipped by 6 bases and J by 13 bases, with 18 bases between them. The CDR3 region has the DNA TGTGCCAGCAGCATGGACATTCGTAAGGGCACCTTC. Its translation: CASSMDIRKGTF.

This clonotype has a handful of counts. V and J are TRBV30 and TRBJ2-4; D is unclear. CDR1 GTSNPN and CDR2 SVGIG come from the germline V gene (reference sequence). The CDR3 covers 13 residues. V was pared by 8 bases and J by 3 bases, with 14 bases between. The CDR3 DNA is TGTGCCCTCCTTTCAGTGGACAAAAACATTCAGTACTTC. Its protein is CALLSVDKNIQYF.

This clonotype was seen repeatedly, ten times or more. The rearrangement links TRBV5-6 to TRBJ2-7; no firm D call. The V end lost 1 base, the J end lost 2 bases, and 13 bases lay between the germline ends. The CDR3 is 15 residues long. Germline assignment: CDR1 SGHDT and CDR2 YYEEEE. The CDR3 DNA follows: TGTGCCAGCAGCTTGACCCAGCGCCAGACCTACGAGCAGTACTTC. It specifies CASSLTQRQTYEQYF.

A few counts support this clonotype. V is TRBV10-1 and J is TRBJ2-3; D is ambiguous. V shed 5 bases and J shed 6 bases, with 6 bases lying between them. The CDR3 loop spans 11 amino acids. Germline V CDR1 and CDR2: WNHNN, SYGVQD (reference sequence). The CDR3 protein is CASSWGDTQYF. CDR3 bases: TGCGCCAGCAGTTGGGGTGATACGCAGTATTTT.

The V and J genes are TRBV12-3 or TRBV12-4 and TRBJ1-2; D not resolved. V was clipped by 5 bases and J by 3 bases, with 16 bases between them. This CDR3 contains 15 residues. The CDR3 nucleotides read TGTGCCAGCAGTCCAGATCCCTGGGAACACTATGGCTACACCTTC. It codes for CASSPDPWEHYGYTF.

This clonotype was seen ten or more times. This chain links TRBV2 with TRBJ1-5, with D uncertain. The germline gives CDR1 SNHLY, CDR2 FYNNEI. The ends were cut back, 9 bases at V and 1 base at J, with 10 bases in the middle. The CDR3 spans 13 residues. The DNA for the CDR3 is TGTGCCAGGGGATCGGACAGCAATCAGCCCCAGCATTTT. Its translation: CARGSDSNQPQHF.

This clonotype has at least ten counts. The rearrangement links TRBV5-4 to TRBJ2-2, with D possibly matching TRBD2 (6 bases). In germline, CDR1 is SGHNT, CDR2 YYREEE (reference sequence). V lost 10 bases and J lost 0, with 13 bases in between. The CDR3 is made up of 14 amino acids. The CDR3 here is CAWAGHPNTGELFF. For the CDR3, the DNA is TGTGCCTGGGCGGGGCACCCGAACACCGGGGAGCTGTTTTTT.